This is a list of T cell receptor beta chains from one sample in a study of PD-1 blockade in mismatch repair-deficient tumors. TCRdb's table, derived via immunoSEQ multiplex PCR, lists solely in-frame clones and lacks some. The sample shows around 23,000 clones, 83% of them seen only once. Sequencing was performed on peripheral blood, taken 12 weeks after starting pembrolizumab. All receptors derive from an adult with mismatch repair-deficient cancer. Both conserved end residues are part of each CDR3. Size tells how often a clone was seen (once, few, many) or the class of an expanded clone, and some rows leave it out.

clone_size	v_call	j_call	cdr3_aa
once	TRBV7-6	TRBJ2-7	CASSLQHGDAYEQYF
few	TRBV28	TRBJ2-6	CASSLGSPSGANVLTF
NA	TRBV11-2	TRBJ2-7	CASSGGPSASYEQYF
once	TRBV4-3	TRBJ1-5	CASSQWTGTRQPQHF
NA	TRBV10-3	TRBJ2-7	CAISGYDGHEQYF
NA	TRBV19	TRBJ2-1	CASSTGVSTGGRQFF
NA	TRBV29-1	TRBJ2-5	CSAQLLGNKTQYF
NA	TRBV6-1	TRBJ2-7	CASSLQGYEQYF
NA	TRBV7-2	TRBJ2-1	CASSLALLAGVGNEQFF
NA	TRBV11-2	TRBJ2-1	CASSLSLSSGKLYNEQFF
NA	TRBV28	TRBJ1-2	CASSFRRGGRVYYGYTF
NA	TRBV10-2	TRBJ2-7	CASSEGQREVEQYF
NA	TRBV6-5	TRBJ1-5	CASSPNDNQPQHF
NA	TRBV18	TRBJ2-1	CASSPTAVSSYNEQFF
once	TRBV7-2	TRBJ2-4	CASSLGTGVGAKNIQYF
NA	TRBV6-5	TRBJ2-7	CASSYRDGIGDEQYF
NA	TRBV7-9	TRBJ2-3	CASSSPGLATDTQYF
once	TRBV2	TRBJ1-5	CASSESNQPQHF
NA	TRBV27	TRBJ1-1	CASSLLGNTEAFF
few	TRBV11-2	TRBJ1-5	CASSLGSNQPQHF
NA	TRBV2	TRBJ1-5	CASSESGTGAGQPQHF
few	TRBV27	TRBJ2-2	CASSPVVGTGELFF
NA	TRBV19	TRBJ1-1	CASSRGANTEAFF
once	TRBV11-1	TRBJ2-5	CASSGWADPRETQYF
NA	TRBV2	TRBJ2-5	CASRTASGAQETQYF
NA	TRBV27	TRBJ2-1	CASSSPSGREYNEQFF
NA	TRBV19	TRBJ1-4	CASSIGVATNEKLFF